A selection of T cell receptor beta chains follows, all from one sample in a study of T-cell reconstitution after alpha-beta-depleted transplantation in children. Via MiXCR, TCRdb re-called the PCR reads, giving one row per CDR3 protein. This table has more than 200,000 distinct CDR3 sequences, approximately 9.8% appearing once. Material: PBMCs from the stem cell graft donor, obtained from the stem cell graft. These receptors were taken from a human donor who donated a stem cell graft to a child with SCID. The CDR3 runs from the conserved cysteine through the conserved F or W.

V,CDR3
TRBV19,CASSTTRQGGSPLHF
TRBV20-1,CSANRGRNSNQPQHF
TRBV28,CASSPGGLAGYTGELFF
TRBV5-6,CASRRTGGGNSGYTF
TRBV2,CATQGGSNQPQHF
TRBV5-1,CASSLTEVNNEQFF
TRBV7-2,CASSLRQGWDYNEQFF
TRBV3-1,CASSLGGFEQYF
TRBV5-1,CASSFDVGGIQETQYF
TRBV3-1,CASSQGTSGVLSTGELFF
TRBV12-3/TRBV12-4,CASSYRDLNTEAFF
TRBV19,CASKGVTWSPLHF
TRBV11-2,CASSLEVGRRGGNYGYTF
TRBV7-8,CASSLDDYNTDTQYF
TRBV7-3,CASSSGGAPQETQYF
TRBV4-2,CASSQLDRGDQPQHF
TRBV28,CASRIGLAGGHEQYF
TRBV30,CAWSRGRIYEQYF
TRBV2,CASRLQGYQETQYF
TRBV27,CASSSGTVPDTQYF
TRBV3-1,CASSLVGDYEQYF
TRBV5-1,CASSLVPGGVTEAFF
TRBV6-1,CATWGPTRGGEQFF
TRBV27,CASSGGWGTDTQYF
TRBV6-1,CASSVTGDNEQFF
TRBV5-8,CASSLERGAETQYF
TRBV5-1,CASSSQTAGVYGYTF
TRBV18,CASSPTVGAVLAEAFF
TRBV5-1,CASGRTSGQETQYF
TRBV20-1,CSAGLGGTEAFF
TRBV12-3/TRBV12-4,CASSLDTGTGRFAGNTIYF
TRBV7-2,CASSYQSGVTDTQYF
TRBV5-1,CASSLGVVVPTGELFF
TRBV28,CASSSHGGGNTEAFF
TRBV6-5,CASSWDRGRSGELFF
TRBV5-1,CASSPRTENGYTF
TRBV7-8,CASSRWSTDTQYF
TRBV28,CASSFRLVGDEQYF
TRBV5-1,CASSSDRVPDTQYF
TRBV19,CASSIPTDYSNQPQHF
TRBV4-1,CASSQEGSQEGQPQHF